Presented here are 25 T cell receptor beta chains from one specimen sequenced in a study of blood T cell repertoires in COVID-19 (dated by TCRdb to between 2020 and 2021). The receptor library was made with the immunoSEQ multiplex PCR assay. The clones in this table, taken by TCRdb from immuneACCESS, are in-frame only. Not every clone is retained; where verified, under half of the shortfall comes from an unresolved V gene, and the cause of the rest is unknown. This sample has approximately 300,000 clones in its table, and approximately 86% of those were observed once. The ten largest clones capture approximately 2.4% of the sample. The sequenced sample consisted of PBMCs or T cells enriched from blood (not recorded which). The receptors were gathered from a woman younger than 30 who had recovered from COVID-19.

The V call is TRBV9, the J call TRBJ2-5; D remains unclear. Germline lookup yields CDR1 SGDLS and CDR2 YYNGEE. This CDR3 comprises 15 residues. Trimming shortened V by 0 bases and J by 1 base, and 10 bases separated the two germline ends. The CDR3 loop reads CASSVGLRFQETQYF. CDR3 bases: TGTGCCAGCAGCGTAGGTCTCAGATTCCAAGAGACCCAGTACTTC.

The chain employs TRBV29-1 and TRBJ1-5, with 9 bases identical to TRBD1. CDR3 length: 14 residues. CDR1 is SQVTM and CDR2 is ANQGSEA in the germline V gene. J lost 1 base, V lost 8 bases, and 6 bases had no gene match. The CDR3 DNA is TGCAGCATACGGACAGGGGAGAGCAATCAGCCCCAGCATTTT. Its translation: CSIRTGESNQPQHF.

This sequence joins TRBV6-5 and TRBJ1-2; 9 nucleotides line up with TRBD1. Trimming took 7 bases from V and 6 from J; bases not matched to a gene: 3. CDR1 and CDR2 (germline): MNHEY, SVGAGI. This CDR3 comprises 12 residues. CDR3 sequence reads: CASTYRGHGYTF. In nucleotides, the CDR3 is TGTGCCAGCACCTACAGGGGGCATGGCTACACCTTC.

This clone was counted once. V is TRBV28 and J is TRBJ1-5; TRBD1 agrees at 8 bases. Germline V lookup: CDR1 MDHEN, CDR2 SYDVKM. V lost 6 bases to trimming and J lost 5 bases; unmatched junction nucleotides: 6. The CDR3 is 14 residues long. Here the CDR3 reads CASRAGTGYQPQHF. The CDR3 region has the DNA TGTGCCAGCAGAGCCGGGACAGGTTATCAGCCCCAGCATTTT.

This chain links TRBV14 with TRBJ2-7, with 9 bases fitting TRBD1. CDR1 SGHDN and CDR2 FVKESK come from the germline V gene. With V trimmed by 4 bases and J by 2 bases, 3 bases remained unmatched. The CDR3 sequence is 14 residues long. CDR3 coding DNA: TGTGCCAGCAGCCTGGGGACAGGGACCTACGAGCAGTACTTC. Translation: CASSLGTGTYEQYF.

V and J are TRBV9 and TRBJ1-4; D is uncertain. The CDR3 has 13 residues. Per the germline V gene, CDR1 is SGDLS and CDR2 is YYNGEE. The V gene lost 4 bases and the J gene lost 4 bases, with 8 bases spanning the gap. The chain's CDR3 is CASSIGHNEKLFF. DNA for the CDR3: TGTGCCAGCAGCATCGGTCATAATGAAAAACTGTTTTTT.

The J gene is TRBJ2-2, the V gene TRBV27, with 7 bases identical to TRBD2. The ends lost 3 bases at V and 5 bases at J; junction bases unmatched: 12. CDR1 and CDR2 (germline): MNHEY, SMNVEV (reference sequence). The CDR3 is 17 amino acids. CDR3 in amino acids: CASSLARGAGVTGELFF. The CDR3 nucleotides are TGTGCCAGCAGTTTGGCCCGTGGGGCGGGAGTTACCGGGGAGCTGTTTTTT.

This chain uses TRBV2 with TRBJ1-1; 9 bases are shared with TRBD1. The germline V gene has CDR1 SNHLY and CDR2 FYNNEI. This CDR3 is built from 15 residues. V gave up 6 bases and J gave up 0 bases; unmatched junction bases: 5. CDR3 amino acids: CASSGGDRVNTEAFF. The CDR3 DNA sequence: TGTGCCAGCAGCGGTGGGGACAGGGTGAACACTGAAGCTTTCTTT.

The chain joins TRBV6-5 to TRBJ2-7; 14 nucleotides match TRBD2. The CDR3 length is 15 residues. CDR1 and CDR2 from the germline V gene are MNHEY and SVGAGI. V shed 6 bases and J 4 bases; nucleotides not matched to a gene: 5. The CDR3, as DNA: TGTGCCAGCAGAATAGGGACTAGCGGGGGATACGAGCAGTACTTC. Translation gives CASRIGTSGGYEQYF.

The chain carries TRBV30 and TRBJ1-1, with TRBD1 as a possible D gene (6 bases). The CDR3 totals 15 residues. Trimming left V 3 bases short and J 1 base short, with 15 bases between. Germline CDR1 reads GTSNPN; CDR2 reads SVGIG (reference sequence). The CDR3 spells CAWRGTRHPNTEAFF. Here the CDR3 DNA reads TGTGCCTGGAGGGGGACACGACACCCGAACACTGAAGCTTTCTTT.

The genes are TRBV19 and TRBJ1-1; D perhaps matches TRBD1 (5 bases). The CDR3 totals 12 residues. The V and J ends lost 5 bases and 7 bases respectively, with 11 bases between them. CDR1 is LNHDA, CDR2 SQIVND, per germline (reference sequence). For the CDR3, the DNA is TGTGCCAGTAGTTCCCGACAGATTGAAGCTTTCTTT. Protein sequence: CASSSRQIEAFF.

The rearrangement uses TRBV6-2 or TRBV6-3 and TRBJ2-3, with 7 positions matching TRBD2. This CDR3 region has 16 residues. Trimming at V came to 6 bases and at J to 5 bases, leaving 14 bases not matched to a gene. CDR1 is MNHEY and CDR2 is SVGEGT in the germline V gene. The DNA of the CDR3 is TGTGCCAGCAGCCCTACCCTGACTAGCAGGGAAGATACGCAGTATTTT. Residues: CASSPTLTSREDTQYF.

The chain carries TRBV19 and TRBJ1-1, with D possibly matching TRBD1 (6 bases). V was pared by 3 bases and J by 4 bases, with 9 bases between. The CDR3 is 13 residues long. Germline CDR1 reads LNHDA; CDR2 reads SQIVND (reference sequence). The CDR3 is CASSMGGATEAFF. The DNA of the CDR3 is TGTGCCAGTAGTATGGGGGGGGCCACTGAAGCTTTCTTT.

The chain carries TRBV5-6 and TRBJ2-7, with D perhaps TRBD1 (6 bases). Trimming cost V 3 bases and J 6 bases, with 10 bases left between them. CDR1 is SGHDT and CDR2 is YYEEEE in the germline V gene. This CDR3 is 12 amino acids long. The CDR3 here is CASSYRAGEQYF. The DNA for the CDR3 is TGTGCCAGCAGCTACAGGGCAGGCGAGCAGTACTTC.

The rearrangement uses TRBV5-6 and TRBJ2-1, with 7 nucleotides matching TRBD2. The V gene end was trimmed by 0 bases and the J gene end by 5 bases; junction bases not matched to a gene: 5. CDR3 size: 15 residues. Germline lookup yields CDR1 SGHDT and CDR2 YYEEEE. The CDR3, as DNA: TGTGCCAGCAGCTTGGCAGCGGGGCCACACAATGAGCAGTTCTTC. Protein sequence: CASSLAAGPHNEQFF.

The gene calls are TRBV7-3 and TRBJ2-1, with 8 bases that match TRBD1. The CDR3 loop spans 15 amino acids. Trimming cost V 1 base and J 8 bases; bases outside gene matches: 7. Germline values: CDR1 SGHTA, CDR2 FQGTGA. The CDR3 sequence: CASSLIGQGLHEQFF. The CDR3 nucleotides read TGTGCCAGCAGCTTAATAGGACAGGGCCTACATGAGCAGTTCTTC.

V usage is TRBV6-6 and J usage is TRBJ1-5, with D hard to call. Germline CDR1 is MNHNY and CDR2 is SVGAGI (reference sequence). V lost 4 bases to trimming and J lost 3 bases, with 10 bases between them. CDR3 length: 14 amino acids. CDR3 sequence: CASSLWQDNQPQHF. The CDR3, as DNA: TGTGCCAGCAGTTTATGGCAGGACAATCAGCCCCAGCATTTT.

V and J are TRBV20-1 and TRBJ1-3, with D hard to call. CDR3 size: 15 residues. The germline CDR1 and CDR2 sequences are DFQATT and SNEGSKA (reference sequence). Trimming pared 3 bases from V and 0 bases from J, leaving 12 bases between. The CDR3 DNA reads TGCAGTGCTAGTATCGGGTCTATCTCTGGAAACACCATATATTTT. The encoded protein is CSASIGSISGNTIYF.

In this sample, this clone turned up once. The V call is TRBV11-2, the J call TRBJ2-3; D remains unclear. The germline V gene has CDR1 SGHAT and CDR2 FQNNGV. The CDR3 runs to 13 residues. Trimming removed 4 bases at V and 2 bases at J, with 7 bases between. CDR3 sequence (DNA): TGTGCCAGCAGCTCAGGTGTCACAGATACGCAGTATTTT. Translating it yields CASSSGVTDTQYF.

This chain joins TRBV3-1 (or the pseudogene TRBV3-2) and TRBJ2-7; 7 bases fit TRBD2. J was trimmed by 4 bases and V by 4 bases; bases with no gene match: 10. The CDR3 consists of 15 residues. Per germline, CDR1 LGHDT and CDR2 YNNKEL (reference sequence). The CDR3 DNA follows: TGTGCCAGCAGCCGACTCAGCGGGGTACAGTACGAGCAGTACTTC. Protein product: CASSRLSGVQYEQYF.

This clone was observed a few times. V and J are TRBV7-2 and TRBJ2-7, with a tentative D call TRBD1 (5 bases). CDR1 and CDR2 from the germline V gene are SGHTA and FQGNSA. This CDR3 has 15 residues. The germline V and J ends were trimmed by 1 base and 3 bases, with 13 bases remaining between them. Written as DNA, the CDR3 is TGTGCCAGCAGCTTAGAGTGGCAGGGTCGCTACGAGCAGTACTTC. Amino acids: CASSLEWQGRYEQYF. The full variable domain, rest sourced from reference TRBV7-2 and TRBJ2-7, is GAGVSQSPSNKVTEKGKDVELRCDPISGHTALYWYRQSLGQGLEFLIYFQGNSAPDKSGLPSDRFSAERTGGSVSTLTIQRTQQEDSAVYLCASSLEWQGRYEQYFGPGTRLTVT.

V and J are TRBV7-9 and TRBJ1-3; TRBD1 matches 7 bases. The CDR3 has 16 residues. The V segment lost 2 bases and the J segment 2 bases; nucleotides outside the gene matches: 6. From germline, CDR1 is SEHNR and CDR2 FQNEAQ (reference sequence). The CDR3 sequence: CASSLTLDRTGNTIYF. DNA of the CDR3: TGTGCCAGCAGCTTAACTCTGGACAGGACTGGAAACACCATATATTTT.

The gene calls are TRBV15 and TRBJ1-1; D may be TRBD1 (5 bases). The CDR3 totals 15 residues. CDR1 and CDR2 from the germline V gene are LNHNV and YYDKDF (reference sequence). Trimming shortened V by 8 bases and J by 3 bases, and 19 bases separated the two germline ends. Written as DNA, the CDR3 is TGTGCCACCCACGACCCGACAGAATACTACACTGAAGCTTTCTTT. This codes for CATHDPTEYYTEAFF.

The rearrangement uses TRBV27 and TRBJ1-2; 9 positions agree with TRBD1. CDR3 size: 12 residues. The V segment lost 7 bases and the J segment 6 bases; nucleotides outside the gene matches: 3. Germline V gene sequence: CDR1 MNHEY, CDR2 SMNVEV (reference sequence). CDR3 in amino acids: CASKGQGHGYTF. The CDR3 nucleotides read TGTGCCAGCAAGGGACAGGGCCATGGCTACACCTTC.

The V and J genes are TRBV3-1 (or the pseudogene TRBV3-2) and TRBJ1-2; D not certain. Germline V gene data show CDR1 as LGHDT and CDR2 as YNNKEL (reference sequence). The CDR3 totals 15 residues. Trimming cost V 0 bases and J 4 bases, with 12 bases left between them. CDR3 sequence (DNA): TGTGCCAGCAGCCAAGAGAGGGCGCAAGGCTATGGCTACACCTTC. Amino acid sequence: CASSQERAQGYGYTF.